The present TCR beta chain was sequenced within a study of early stage breast cancer tumors. Study results and limitations: Comparing each tissue with blood distinguished tumor from normal in about 85% of the 16 patients. Tumors had approximately 2.5-fold higher T cell density than normal breast. Commonly generated sequences made up most enriched TCRB sequences shared between patients.

Comment on this clone: Its target is not known.

Generated by immunoSEQ multiplex PCR, the TCRdb table keeps only in-frame clones and is missing some. Of 45,000 to 60,000 clones listed, around nine tenths are singletons. Looked up from germline, CDR1 is MNHEY and CDR2 is SMNVEV (reference sequence). The junction had 4 bases not matched to a gene; V was cut back by 5 bases and J by 7 bases. CDR3 length: 14 amino acids. The sample was blood. The receptor's source is a person aged 70 to 85 with breast cancer. This chain links TRBV27 with TRBJ2-1; 11 bases match TRBD1. CDR3 nucleotides: TGTGCCAGCAGTCCTCGGGACAGGGGGAATGAGCAGTTCTTC. Protein sequence: CASSPRDRGNEQFF.